This TCR beta chain stems from a study of metastatic and nonmetastatic thyroid tumors. Across the study: Comparison of repertoires was carried out across blood and tumor or nodule tissue from malignant and benign thyroid patients. Study outcomes and limitations: Malignant thyroid tumors reportedly exceeded benign nodules significantly in TCR beta diversity, with the difference appearing in blood and tumor.

The CDR3 is 15 residues long. The V gene's germline CDR1 is MNHNY and CDR2 SVGAGI (reference sequence). V shed 0 bases and J shed 1 base, with 7 bases lying between them. With regard to this clone: Its antigen is unidentified.

The entire patient cohort was treatment-naive prior to thyroid surgery. In the original workflow: A papillary thyroid cancer distant-metastasis classifier was built from CDR3 differences across clinicopathological groups. TCRdb called clones again from the PCR reads with MiXCR. The V and J calls and clone size are TCRdb's, not the authors'. The sample comprises 90,000 or so clones, approximately 9% of which are singletons, and more than 8% rests with the top ten. The sample taken for sequencing was blood. V is TRBV6-6 and J is TRBJ1-3; D gene uncertain. This TCR was sampled from a female donor with papillary thyroid cancer or a benign thyroid nodule (not recorded which). Some clones in this sample may be carry-over from other donors' samples. CDR3 nucleotide sequence: TGTGCCAGCAGTTACTCCCCGGGTTCTGGAAACACCATATATTTT. Residues: CASSYSPGSGNTIYF.